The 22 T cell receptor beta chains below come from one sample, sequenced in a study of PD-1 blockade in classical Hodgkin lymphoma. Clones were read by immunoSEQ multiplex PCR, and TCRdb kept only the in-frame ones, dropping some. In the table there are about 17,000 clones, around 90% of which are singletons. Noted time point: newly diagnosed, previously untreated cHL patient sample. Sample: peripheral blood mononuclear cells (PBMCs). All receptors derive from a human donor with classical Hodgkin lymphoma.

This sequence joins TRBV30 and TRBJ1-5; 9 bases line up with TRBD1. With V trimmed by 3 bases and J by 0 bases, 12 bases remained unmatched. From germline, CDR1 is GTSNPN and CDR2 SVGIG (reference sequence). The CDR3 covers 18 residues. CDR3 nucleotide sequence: TGTGCCTGGAGCAACCCTTGGACAGGGGAGAGTAGCAATCAGCCCCAGCATTTT. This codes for CAWSNPWTGESSNQPQHF.

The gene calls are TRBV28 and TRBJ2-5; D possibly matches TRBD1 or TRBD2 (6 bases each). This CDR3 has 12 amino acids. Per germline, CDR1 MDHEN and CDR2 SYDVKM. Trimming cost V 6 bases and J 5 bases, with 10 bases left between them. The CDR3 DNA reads TGTGCCAGCAGCCGGAGGGGGGAGACCCAGTACTTC. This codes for CASSRRGETQYF.

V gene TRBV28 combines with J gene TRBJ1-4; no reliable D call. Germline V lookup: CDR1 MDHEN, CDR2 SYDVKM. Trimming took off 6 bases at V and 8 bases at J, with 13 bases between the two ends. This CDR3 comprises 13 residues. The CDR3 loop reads CASREGGGEKLFF. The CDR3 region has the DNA TGTGCCAGCAGGGAAGGAGGCGGGGAAAAACTGTTTTTT.

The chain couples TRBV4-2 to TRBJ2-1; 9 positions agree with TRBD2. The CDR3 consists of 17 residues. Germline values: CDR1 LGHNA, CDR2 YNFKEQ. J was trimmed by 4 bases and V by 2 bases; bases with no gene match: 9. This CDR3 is CASSQRTWTSDYNEQFF. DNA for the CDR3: TGTGCCAGCAGCCAACGCACGTGGACTAGCGATTACAATGAGCAGTTCTTC.

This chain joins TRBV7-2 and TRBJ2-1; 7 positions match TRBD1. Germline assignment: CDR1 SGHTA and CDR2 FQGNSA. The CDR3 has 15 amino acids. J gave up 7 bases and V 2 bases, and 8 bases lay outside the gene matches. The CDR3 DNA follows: TGTGCCAGCAGCTTATTCGGACAGGTGGTAAATGAGCAGTTCTTC. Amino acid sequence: CASSLFGQVVNEQFF.

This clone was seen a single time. The CDR3 DNA follows: TGTGCCAGTACCAAGACAGGGTGGGTTGGTCAGCCCCAGCATTTT. It specifies CASTKTGWVGQPQHF. The chain uses TRBV19 and TRBJ1-5; 7 positions agree with TRBD1. Per the germline V gene, CDR1 is LNHDA and CDR2 is SQIVND (reference sequence). This CDR3 is 15 amino acids long. V shed 7 bases and J 6 bases; nucleotides not matched to a gene: 12.

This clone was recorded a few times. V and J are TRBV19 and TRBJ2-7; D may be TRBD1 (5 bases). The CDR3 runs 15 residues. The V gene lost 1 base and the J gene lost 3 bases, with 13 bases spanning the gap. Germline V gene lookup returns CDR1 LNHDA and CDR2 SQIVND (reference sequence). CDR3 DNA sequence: TGTGCCAGTAGTATAGGAGTCAGGGCGGTCTACGAGCAGTACTTC. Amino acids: CASSIGVRAVYEQYF.

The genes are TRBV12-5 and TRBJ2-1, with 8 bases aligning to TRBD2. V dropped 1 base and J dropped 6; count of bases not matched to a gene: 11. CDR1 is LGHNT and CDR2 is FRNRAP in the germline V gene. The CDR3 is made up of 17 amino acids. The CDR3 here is CASGLALGAGDGNEQFF. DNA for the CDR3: TGTGCTAGTGGTTTGGCCCTAGGAGCGGGGGACGGCAATGAGCAGTTCTTC.

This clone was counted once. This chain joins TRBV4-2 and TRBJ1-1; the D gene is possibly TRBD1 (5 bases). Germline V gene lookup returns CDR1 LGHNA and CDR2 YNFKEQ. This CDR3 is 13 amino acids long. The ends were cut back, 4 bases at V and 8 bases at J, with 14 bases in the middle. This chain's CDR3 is CASSPDSRGEAFF. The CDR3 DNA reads TGTGCCAGCAGCCCCGACTCCCGGGGGGAAGCTTTCTTT.

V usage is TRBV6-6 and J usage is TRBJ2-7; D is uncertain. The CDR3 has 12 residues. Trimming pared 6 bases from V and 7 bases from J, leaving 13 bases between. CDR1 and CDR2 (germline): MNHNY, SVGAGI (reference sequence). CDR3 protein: CASRQTLGEQYF. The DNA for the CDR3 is TGTGCCAGCAGACAGACATTGGGGGAGCAGTACTTC.

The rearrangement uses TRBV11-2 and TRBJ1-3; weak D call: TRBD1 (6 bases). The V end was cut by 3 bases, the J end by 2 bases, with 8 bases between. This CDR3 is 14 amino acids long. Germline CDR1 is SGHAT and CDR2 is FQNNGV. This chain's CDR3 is CASSLAGAGNTIYF. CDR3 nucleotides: TGTGCCAGCAGCTTGGCAGGGGCTGGAAACACCATATATTTT. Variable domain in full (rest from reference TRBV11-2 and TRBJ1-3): EAGVAQSPRYKIIEKRQSVAFWCNPISGHATLYWYQQILGQGPKLLIQFQNNGVVDDSQLPKDRFSAERLKGVDSTLKIQPAKLEDSAVYLCASSLAGAGNTIYFGEGSWLTVV.

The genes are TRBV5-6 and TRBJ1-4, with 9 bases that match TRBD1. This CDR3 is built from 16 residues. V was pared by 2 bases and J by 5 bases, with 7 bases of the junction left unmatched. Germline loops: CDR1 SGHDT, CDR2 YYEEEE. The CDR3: CASSLRTGTGNEKLFF. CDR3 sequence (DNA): TGTGCCAGCAGCTTAAGAACCGGGACAGGGAATGAAAAACTGTTTTTT. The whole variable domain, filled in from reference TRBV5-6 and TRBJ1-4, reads DAGVTQSPTHLIKTRGQQVTLRCSPKSGHDTVSWYQQALGQGPQFIFQYYEEEERQRGNFPDRFSGHQFPNYSSELNVNALLLGDSALYLCASSLRTGTGNEKLFFGSGTQLSVL.

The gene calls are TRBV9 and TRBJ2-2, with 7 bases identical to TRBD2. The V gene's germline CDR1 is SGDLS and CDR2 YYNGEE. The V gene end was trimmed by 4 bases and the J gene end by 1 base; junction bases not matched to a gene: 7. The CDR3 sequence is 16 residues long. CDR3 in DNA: TGTGCCAGCAGCCCCCGGACTAGTTTGAACACCGGGGAGCTGTTTTTT. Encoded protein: CASSPRTSLNTGELFF. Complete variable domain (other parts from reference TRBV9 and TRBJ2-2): DSGVTQTPKHLITATGQRVTLRCSPRSGDLSVYWYQQSLDQGLQFLIQYYNGEERAKGNILERFSAQQFPDLHSELNLSSLELGDSALYFCASSPRTSLNTGELFFGEGSRLTVL.

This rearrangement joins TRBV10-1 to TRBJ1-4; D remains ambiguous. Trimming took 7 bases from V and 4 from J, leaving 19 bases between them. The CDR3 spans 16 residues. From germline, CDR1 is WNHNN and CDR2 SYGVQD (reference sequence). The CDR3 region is CASTLPAAEGNEKLFF. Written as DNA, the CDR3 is TGCGCCAGCACCCTCCCAGCTGCTGAAGGTAATGAAAAACTGTTTTTT.

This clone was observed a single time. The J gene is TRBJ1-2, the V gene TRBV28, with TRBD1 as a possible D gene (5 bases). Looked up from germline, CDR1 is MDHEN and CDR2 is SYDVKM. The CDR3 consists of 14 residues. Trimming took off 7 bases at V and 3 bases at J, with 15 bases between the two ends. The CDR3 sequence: CASTSGGVDYGYTF. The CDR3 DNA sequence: TGTGCCAGCACCTCTGGGGGGGTCGACTATGGCTACACCTTC.

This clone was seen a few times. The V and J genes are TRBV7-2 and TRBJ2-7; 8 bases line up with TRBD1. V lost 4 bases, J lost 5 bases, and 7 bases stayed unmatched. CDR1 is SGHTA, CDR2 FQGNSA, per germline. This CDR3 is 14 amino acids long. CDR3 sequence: CASSSYRGTHEQYF. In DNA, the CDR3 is TGTGCCAGCAGCTCCTACAGGGGGACCCACGAGCAGTACTTC.

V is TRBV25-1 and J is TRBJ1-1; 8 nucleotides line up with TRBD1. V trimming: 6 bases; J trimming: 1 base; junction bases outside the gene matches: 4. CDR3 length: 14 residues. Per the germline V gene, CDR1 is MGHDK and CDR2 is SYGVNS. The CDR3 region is CASRTGTGNTEAFF. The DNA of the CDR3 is TGTGCCAGCAGAACCGGGACAGGGAACACTGAAGCTTTCTTT.

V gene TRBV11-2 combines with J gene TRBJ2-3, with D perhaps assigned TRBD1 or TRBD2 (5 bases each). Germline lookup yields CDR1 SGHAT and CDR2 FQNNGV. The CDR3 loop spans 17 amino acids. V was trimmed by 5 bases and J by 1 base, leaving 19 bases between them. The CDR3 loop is CASSLLSGGVGTDTQYF. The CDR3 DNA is TGTGCCAGCAGCCTCCTCTCTGGGGGAGTGGGCACAGATACGCAGTATTTT.

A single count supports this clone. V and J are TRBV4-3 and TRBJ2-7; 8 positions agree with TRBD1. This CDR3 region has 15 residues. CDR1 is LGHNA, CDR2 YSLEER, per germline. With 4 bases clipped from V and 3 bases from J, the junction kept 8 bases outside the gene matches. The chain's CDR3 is CASSRAGQAHYEQYF. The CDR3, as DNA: TGCGCCAGCAGCCGCGCGGGACAGGCCCACTACGAGCAGTACTTC.

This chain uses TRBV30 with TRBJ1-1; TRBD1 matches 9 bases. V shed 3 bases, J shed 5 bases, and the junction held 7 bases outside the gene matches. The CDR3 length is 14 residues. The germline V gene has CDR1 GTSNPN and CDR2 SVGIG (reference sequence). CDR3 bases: TGTGCCTGGAGCGTTACAGGGGGCGGGACTGAAGCTTTCTTT. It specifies CAWSVTGGGTEAFF.

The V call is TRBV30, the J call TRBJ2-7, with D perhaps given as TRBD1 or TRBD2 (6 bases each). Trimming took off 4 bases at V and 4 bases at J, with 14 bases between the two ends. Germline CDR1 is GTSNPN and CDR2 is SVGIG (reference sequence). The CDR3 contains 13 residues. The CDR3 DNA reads TGTGCCTGGAAAGTAAGGGGGGCGTACGAGCAGTACTTC. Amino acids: CAWKVRGAYEQYF.

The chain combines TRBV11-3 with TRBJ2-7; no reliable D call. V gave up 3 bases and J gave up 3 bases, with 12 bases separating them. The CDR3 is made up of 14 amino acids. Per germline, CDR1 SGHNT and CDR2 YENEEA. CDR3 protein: CASSLGGGDYEQYF. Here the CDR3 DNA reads TGTGCCAGCAGCTTGGGCGGTGGTGACTACGAGCAGTACTTC.